This passage covers 10 T cell receptor beta chains from one sample sequenced in a study of naive CD8 T cells in extremely preterm neonates. Profiling relied on immunoSEQ multiplex PCR, and the TCRdb table lists in-frame clones only, not all of them. The repertoire has more than 4,500 clones, 95% to 98% of them found once; the top ten carry approximately 0.55%. Deliveries were elective term cesareans at roughly 35-41 weeks, with no labor or membrane rupture. Sequenced sample: naive CD8+ T cells from cord blood. These receptors were collected from a newborn in good health.

The chain couples TRBV5-1 to TRBJ1-3; TRBD1 agrees at 9 bases. The CDR3 length is 16 residues. Germline V gives CDR1 SGHRS, CDR2 YFSETQ. The trim removed 0 bases at V and 2 bases at J, leaving 3 bases unmatched. The CDR3 reads CASSLAGQGAGNTIYF. The CDR3 nucleotides read TGCGCCAGCAGCTTGGCGGGACAGGGCGCTGGAAACACCATATATTTT.

The chain has TRBV4-1 and TRBJ2-1; 12 bases map to TRBD2. Germline CDR1 MGHRA, CDR2 YSYEKL. J lost 5 bases, V lost 3 bases, and 5 bases had no gene match. The CDR3 extends over 16 amino acids. The CDR3 nucleotides read TGCGCCAGCAGCCATCTAGCGGGAGGGCCGGACAATGAGCAGTTCTTC. Protein: CASSHLAGGPDNEQFF.

The chain recombines TRBV7-9 with TRBJ2-7; tentatively, D is TRBD2 (7 bases). Germline V gene sequence: CDR1 SEHNR, CDR2 FQNEAQ (reference sequence). Trimming left V 4 bases short and J 2 bases short, with 18 bases between. The CDR3 loop spans 16 amino acids. CDR3 DNA sequence: TGTGCCAGCAGCTCCCTAGGGGGGACTAATCCCTACGAGCAGTACTTC. The encoded protein is CASSSLGGTNPYEQYF.

The CDR3 loop is CASSEPRDRGFSNQPQHF. CDR3 nucleotide sequence: TGTGCCAGCAGTGAGCCCCGGGACAGGGGATTTAGCAATCAGCCCCAGCATTTT. The gene calls are TRBV6-1 and TRBJ1-5; 10 bases match TRBD1. With V trimmed by 3 bases and J by 0 bases, 8 bases remained unmatched. The CDR3 has 18 residues. Per the germline V gene, CDR1 is MNHNS and CDR2 is SASEGT.

The V gene is TRBV2, the J gene TRBJ1-4; D gene unclear. The CDR3 spans 13 residues. The germline CDR1 and CDR2 sequences are SNHLY and FYNNEI. The ends were cut back, 7 bases at V and 0 bases at J, with 6 bases in the middle. As DNA, the CDR3 is TGTGCCAGCATCGACACAACTAATGAAAAACTGTTTTTT. This gives the protein CASIDTTNEKLFF.

CDR3 residues: CASSLGDQPQHF. The CDR3 DNA reads TGTGCCAGCAGCTTGGGAGATCAGCCCCAGCATTTT. J is TRBJ1-5 and V is TRBV5-6; D unresolved. The V end lost 0 bases, the J end lost 5 bases, and 3 bases lay between the germline ends. Germline V CDR1 and CDR2: SGHDT, YYEEEE. The CDR3 length is 12 residues.

The gene calls are TRBV9 and TRBJ2-7; TRBD2 aligns across 13 bases. CDR1 is SGDLS, CDR2 YYNGEE, per germline. Trimming at V came to 3 bases and at J to 6 bases, leaving 0 bases not matched to a gene. The CDR3 spans 13 residues. CDR3 amino acids: CASSGLAGGEQYF. CDR3 bases: TGTGCCAGCAGCGGACTAGCGGGAGGCGAGCAGTACTTC. The full variable domain, with the rest looked up from reference TRBV9 and TRBJ2-7, is DSGVTQTPKHLITATGQRVTLRCSPRSGDLSVYWYQQSLDQGLQFLIQYYNGEERAKGNILERFSAQQFPDLHSELNLSSLELGDSALYFCASSGLAGGEQYFGPGTRLTVT.

The V call is TRBV11-2, the J call TRBJ2-1; 10 nucleotides match TRBD2. The CDR3 covers 16 residues. V trimming: 8 bases; J trimming: 3 bases; junction bases outside the gene matches: 10. CDR1 SGHAT and CDR2 FQNNGV come from the germline V gene. The chain's CDR3 is CASYGGAGGNYNEQFF. The CDR3 DNA sequence: TGTGCCAGCTACGGGGGAGCGGGGGGGAACTACAATGAGCAGTTCTTC.

CDR3: CASSQGWWDRVSYEQYF. CDR3 in DNA: TGCGCCAGCAGCCAAGGCTGGTGGGACAGGGTTTCGTACGAGCAGTACTTC. This sequence joins TRBV4-3 and TRBJ2-7, with TRBD1 matching 9 bases. Germline CDR1 and CDR2: LGHNA and YSLEER. With V trimmed by 1 base and J by 4 bases, 11 bases remained unmatched. This CDR3 comprises 17 residues.

CDR3 DNA: TGTGCCAGCACCCGACTAGCGGGGGCCTACAATGAGCAGTTCTTC. Protein product: CASTRLAGAYNEQFF. The V gene is TRBV6-5, the J gene TRBJ2-1, with 12 bases lining up with TRBD2. The junction had 3 bases not matched to a gene; V was cut back by 7 bases and J by 2 bases. CDR3 length: 15 amino acids. Germline-derived CDR1 and CDR2 are MNHEY and SVGAGI.